This paragraph covers one T cell receptor (beta chain) sequence. This sample was taken from a study of blood T cell repertoires in COVID-19. Sequenced by immunoSEQ multiplex PCR; TCRdb stores in-frame clones only, minus some. This sample carries fewer than 400,000 clones, more than 85% of them seen once, and the ten largest clones take about 4%. Trimming cost V 4 bases and J 0 bases, with 18 bases left between them. CDR3 length: 17 amino acids. Germline V gene lookup returns CDR1 SGHRS and CDR2 YFSETQ. Sequencing was performed on PBMCs or T cells enriched from blood (not recorded which). The receptor was derived from a woman in her thirties who had been exposed to COVID-19. This sequence joins TRBV5-1 and TRBJ2-3, with unresolved D. CDR3 sequence (DNA): TGCGCCAGCAGCCCGATTATCACTACCTTGAGCACAGATACGCAGTATTTT. This gives the protein CASSPIITTLSTDTQYF.